Below, 27 T cell receptor beta chains from the same sample are listed, as sequenced in a study of molecular identifiers for immune sequencing clone quantification. TCRdb re-called the PCR reads through MiXCR, storing one row per CDR3 protein. The table shows about 640,000 distinct CDR3 sequences, with nearly 20% occurring only once. Sample: naive CD8+ T cells from blood, with Jurkat cell RNA spiked in. Subset meaning: FACS-sorted CD8+CD4-CCR7+CD45RA+ naive T cells. Receptor source: a human donor in good health. Some libraries in this study had Jurkat cell RNA spiked in.

At least ten counts were recorded for this clonotype. The rearrangement joins TRBV7-9 to TRBJ1-1; the D is unclear. Trimming took 1 base from V and 9 from J, leaving 9 bases between them. CDR3 length: 12 amino acids. Germline loops: CDR1 SEHNR, CDR2 FQNEAQ (reference sequence). CDR3 in DNA: TGTGCCAGCAGCTTAGGGCCGAGGAAAGCTTTCTTT. Residues: CASSLGPRKAFF.

Details on this clonotype: This may come from a read error, since a much larger clone is one base off. The CDR3 nucleotides read TGTGCCAGCAGTCAAGCGGGAGGGACCTACGAGCAGTACTTC. It specifies CASSQAGGTYEQYF. The chain employs TRBV27 and TRBJ2-7; 10 nucleotides line up with TRBD2. The V segment lost 5 bases and the J segment 2 bases; nucleotides outside the gene matches: 3. The CDR3 extends over 14 amino acids. Germline-derived CDR1 and CDR2 are MNHEY and SMNVEV (reference sequence).

The chain is built from TRBV5-6 and TRBJ1-2, with a weak D call TRBD1 (6 bases). Per the germline V gene, CDR1 is SGHDT and CDR2 is YYEEEE. The CDR3 consists of 15 residues. The V end was cut by 4 bases, the J end by 3 bases, with 16 bases between. As DNA, the CDR3 is TGTGCCAGCAGCCTGTCCGGGGGCGCTCACTATGGCTACACCTTC. This sequence encodes CASSLSGGAHYGYTF. The full variable domain, its missing parts supplied by reference TRBV5-6 and TRBJ1-2, is DAGVTQSPTHLIKTRGQQVTLRCSPKSGHDTVSWYQQALGQGPQFIFQYYEEEERQRGNFPDRFSGHQFPNYSSELNVNALLLGDSALYLCASSLSGGAHYGYTFGSGTRLTVV.

This chain joins TRBV4-1 and TRBJ1-6; possibly TRBD1 for D (5 bases). The CDR3 spans 14 residues. Trimming removed 3 bases at V and 11 bases at J, with 14 bases between. CDR1 is MGHRA and CDR2 is YSYEKL in the germline V gene. The CDR3 reads CASSHDLWGPPLHF. In DNA form, the CDR3 reads TGCGCCAGCAGCCACGATCTATGGGGCCCACCCCTCCACTTT.

This clonotype was recorded a few times. V is TRBV4-3 and J is TRBJ2-1, with 9 nucleotides matching TRBD2. The CDR3 length is 18 residues. Germline V gives CDR1 LGHNA, CDR2 YSLEER. The V and J ends lost 0 bases and 4 bases, in that order; junction bases with no gene match: 10. CDR3 nucleotide sequence: TGCGCCAGCAGCCAAGAAGGTAGCGGGAGAGGGGATTACAATGAGCAGTTCTTC. Its translation: CASSQEGSGRGDYNEQFF.

This clonotype was seen many times. The rearrangement uses TRBV28 and TRBJ1-5, with D possibly TRBD1 on 6 matching bases. Germline CDR1 and CDR2: MDHEN and SYDVKM. This CDR3 has 14 amino acids. V dropped 2 bases and J dropped 3 bases, with 8 bases sitting between them. The CDR3 sequence: CASSLGQINQPQHF. CDR3 coding DNA: TGTGCCAGCAGTTTAGGACAGATCAATCAGCCCCAGCATTTT.

Regarding this clonotype: A read error may be the cause here, since a much bigger clone is one base away. The chain couples TRBV6-2 or TRBV6-3 to TRBJ2-7; D gene ambiguous. The CDR3 runs to 13 residues. CDR1 MNHEY and CDR2 SVGEGT come from the germline V gene. CDR3 region: CAGSWTSAYEQYF. The DNA for the CDR3 is TGTGCCGGCAGTTGGACCTCCGCCTACGAGCAGTACTTC.

Many counts were recorded for this clonotype. This could be a read error, since a much larger clone is one nucleotide away. The chain combines TRBV7-9 with TRBJ1-1; D remains ambiguous. The V and J ends lost 3 bases and 3 bases respectively, with 5 bases between them. The CDR3 sequence is 12 residues long. Per the germline V gene, CDR1 is SEHNR and CDR2 is FQNEAQ (reference sequence). The CDR3 bases are TGTGCCAGCAGCTTGGAGGACACTGAAGCTTTCTTT. Its protein is CASSLEDTEAFF.

For this clonotype: Without the conserved terminal phenylalanine or tryptophan, this CDR3 likely stems from a read error. The chain links TRBV19 to TRBJ1-5, with 7 bases lining up with TRBD1. The CDR3 totals 18 residues. Germline V gives CDR1 LNHDA, CDR2 SQIVND (reference sequence). V was pared by 4 bases and J by 2 bases, with 14 bases of the junction left unmatched. The CDR3, as DNA: TGTGCCAGTAGTACTACCAGGACAGGAGTTTATCGCAATCAGCCCCAGCATCTT. As protein: CASSTTRTGVYRNQPQHL.

This clonotype was observed a handful of times. The chain combines TRBV27 with TRBJ1-2; D is possibly TRBD1 (5 bases). In germline, CDR1 is MNHEY, CDR2 SMNVEV (reference sequence). The CDR3 has 17 residues. Trimming stripped 4 bases from V and 3 bases from J, with 21 bases between. The CDR3 nucleotides are TGTGCCAGCAGTTCACTATGGGGTCTCGGGGGTGACTATGGCTACACCTTC. Its protein product is CASSSLWGLGGDYGYTF.

The rearrangement links TRBV24-1 to TRBJ2-1; 10 positions agree with TRBD2. Germline loops: CDR1 KGHDR, CDR2 SFDVKD. This CDR3 spans 18 amino acids. The V gene end was trimmed by 3 bases and the J gene end by 0 bases; junction bases not matched to a gene: 7. CDR3 sequence reads: CATSDLYSSGSSYNEQFF. The CDR3 DNA reads TGTGCCACCAGTGATCTCTACTCTAGCGGGAGCTCCTACAATGAGCAGTTCTTC.

This clonotype was found a few times. This sequence joins TRBV6-2 or TRBV6-3 and TRBJ2-2, with D possibly matching TRBD1 (6 bases). This CDR3 spans 24 amino acids. The germline V gene encodes CDR1 MNHEY and CDR2 SVGEGT. Trimming shortened V by 6 bases and J by 0 bases, and 38 bases separated the two germline ends. The DNA for the CDR3 is TGTGCCAGCAGGGGACCAAACGGGGTCTACCCCGGAAGTGGGGACACTTCGAACACCGGGGAGCTGTTTTTT. Translated: CASRGPNGVYPGSGDTSNTGELFF.

This clonotype was seen at least ten times. This chain links TRBV7-9 with TRBJ1-6, with D possibly being TRBD1 (5 bases). The V gene's germline CDR1 is SEHNR and CDR2 FQNEAQ (reference sequence). This CDR3 region has 15 residues. The V gene lost 1 base and the J gene lost 5 bases, with 9 bases spanning the gap. CDR3 sequence (DNA): TGTGCCAGCAGCTTAGGTTTGGGGGATAATTCACCCCTCCACTTT. Translation gives CASSLGLGDNSPLHF.

V usage is TRBV12-3 or TRBV12-4 and J usage is TRBJ2-2, with 8 bases lining up with TRBD1. CDR3 length equals 17 residues. The junction had 14 bases not matched to a gene; V was cut back by 3 bases and J by 8 bases. CDR3 in amino acids: CASSFPGQESDLGELFF. In DNA form, the CDR3 reads TGTGCCAGCAGTTTCCCGGGACAGGAATCGGATTTAGGGGAGCTGTTTTTT.

This clonotype was seen ten or more times. V gene TRBV12-3 or TRBV12-4 combines with J gene TRBJ2-3, with TRBD1 matching 12 bases. V lost 5 bases to trimming and J lost 5 bases; unmatched junction nucleotides: 14. The CDR3 is 18 residues long. In nucleotides, the CDR3 is TGTGCCAGCAGTCCAACTCCGGGACAGGGGGCCCTTGGAGATACGCAGTATTTT. Amino acids: CASSPTPGQGALGDTQYF.

As for this clonotype: This clone may be a read error of a much larger clone one base away. CDR3 sequence (DNA): TGTGCCAGCACCGCGGCCCATGAGACAGAAGATACGCAGTATTTT. Amino acids: CASTAAHETEDTQYF. The chain recombines TRBV12-3 or TRBV12-4 with TRBJ2-3; the D gene is possibly TRBD1 (5 bases). The CDR3 contains 15 residues. Between the trimmed V and J ends, which lost 7 bases and 5 bases, there was a span of 19 bases.

There are a few counts of this clonotype. The chain carries TRBV20-1 and TRBJ2-7; maybe TRBD2 (6 bases). This CDR3 comprises 15 residues. V gave up 0 bases and J gave up 1 base, with 13 bases separating them. Germline CDR1 DFQATT, CDR2 SNEGSKA (reference sequence). In nucleotides, the CDR3 is TGCAGTGCTAGAGATGGATGGGACTCATCCTACGAGCAGTACTTC. Translating it yields CSARDGWDSSYEQYF.

This clonotype was observed a handful of times. V gene TRBV11-2 combines with J gene TRBJ2-3, with D possibly being TRBD2 (6 bases). This CDR3 contains 16 residues. Per the germline V gene, CDR1 is SGHAT and CDR2 is FQNNGV. Between the trimmed V and J ends, which lost 6 bases and 4 bases, there was a span of 20 bases. CDR3 sequence: CASRNTVEGNSDTQYF. In DNA, the CDR3 is TGTGCCAGCAGGAACACCGTGGAGGGGAATTCAGATACGCAGTATTTT.

In its sample, this clonotype was seen once. Given a much more abundant clone one base away, this may be a read error. This chain joins TRBV5-1 and TRBJ1-1; D is ambiguous. The CDR3 extends over 14 amino acids. With 4 bases removed from V and 3 bases from J, the gap between germline ends came to 13 bases. The germline CDR1 and CDR2 sequences are SGHRS and YFSETQ. The CDR3 spells CASSLVTTDTEAFF. CDR3 coding DNA: TGCGCCAGCAGCCTTGTGACAACTGACACTGAAGCTTTCTTT.

This clonotype was observed many times. V gene TRBV28 combines with J gene TRBJ2-3; 12 nucleotides agree with TRBD2. The CDR3 length is 20 residues. Germline assignment: CDR1 MDHEN and CDR2 SYDVKM. The ends lost 4 bases at V and 4 bases at J; junction bases unmatched: 18. The CDR3 coding sequence is TGTGCCAGCAGTTCAATCACGGGGGTTTCTAGCGGGAGGGCCCCAGATACGCAGTATTTT. It translates to CASSSITGVSSGRAPDTQYF.

Written as DNA, the CDR3 is TGCGCCAGCAGCCAAGATCACCGGGAGGGCCTCTTAGAGACCCAGTACTTC. Amino acids: CASSQDHREGLLETQYF. The rearrangement uses TRBV4-1 and TRBJ2-5, with 8 bases matching TRBD2. CDR1 MGHRA and CDR2 YSYEKL come from the germline V gene. Trimming took 0 bases from V and 4 from J; bases not matched to a gene: 10. CDR3 length equals 17 residues.

To note about this clonotype: A read error is possible here, since a much larger clone lies one base away. The rearrangement links TRBV7-9 to TRBJ1-1; TRBD1 is a possible D gene (5 bases). The CDR3 runs 15 residues. V dropped 5 bases and J dropped 3 bases, with 16 bases sitting between them. Germline V gene sequence: CDR1 SEHNR, CDR2 FQNEAQ (reference sequence). In DNA form, the CDR3 reads TGTGCCAGCAGCAACATGGGGGGACCGGACACTGAAGCTTTCTTT. It codes for CASSNMGGPDTEAFF.

The J gene is TRBJ2-1, the V gene TRBV3-1, with D hard to call. The CDR3 is made up of 18 amino acids. Trimming took off 0 bases at V and 0 bases at J, with 15 bases between the two ends. Germline lookup yields CDR1 LGHDT and CDR2 YNNKEL (reference sequence). Here the CDR3 reads CASSQDLAYHSSYNEQFF. The CDR3 region has the DNA TGTGCCAGCAGCCAAGATCTTGCCTACCACAGCTCCTACAATGAGCAGTTCTTC.

As to this clonotype: This may stem from a read error, because a much larger clone lies one nucleotide away. The V gene is TRBV11-2, the J gene TRBJ2-1; 9 nucleotides match TRBD1. The CDR3 covers 18 residues. Germline V CDR1 and CDR2: SGHAT, FQNNGV. V lost 6 bases and J lost 5; bases outside the gene matches: 17. This CDR3 reads CASRQTQPGTGTHNEQFF. For the CDR3, the DNA is TGTGCCAGCAGACAAACACAACCCGGGACAGGGACTCACAATGAGCAGTTCTTC.

About this clonotype: A read error may explain this, as a much larger clone is one base away. The rearrangement joins TRBV14 to TRBJ2-7, with 11 bases fitting TRBD2. V gave up 4 bases and J gave up 7 bases; unmatched junction bases: 6. Per germline, CDR1 SGHDN and CDR2 FVKESK. CDR3 length equals 14 residues. The CDR3 DNA reads as TGTGCCAGCAGCCCTGATAGCGGGGGGGTAGAGCAGTACTTC. Its translation: CASSPDSGGVEQYF.

This chain joins TRBV12-3 or TRBV12-4 and TRBJ2-2; unclear D gene. Trimming stripped 7 bases from V and 6 bases from J, with 12 bases between. There are 13 residues in the CDR3. CDR3 DNA sequence: TGTGCCAGCACGACCCTATGGTCCGGGGAGCTGTTTTTT. Protein: CASTTLWSGELFF.

About this clonotype itself: The junction does not match germline at one end; this may be a read error. The chain joins TRBV7-6 to TRBJ1-1, with TRBD1 identical over 9 bases. CDR1 and CDR2 from the germline V gene are SGHVS and FNYEAQ. This CDR3 region has 16 residues. The CDR3 DNA reads TGTGCCAGCAGCTTAGGGTGGACAGGGGCGAACACCGAAGCTCTCTTT. Translated, it gives CASSLGWTGANTEALF. Using reference TRBV7-6 and TRBJ1-1 for the parts outside the CDR3, the full variable domain is GAGVSQSPRYKVTKRGQDVALRCDPISGHVSLYWYRQALGQGPEFLTYFNYEAQQDKSGLPNDRFSAERPEGSISTLTIQRTEQRDSAMYRCASSLGWTGANTEALFGQGTRLTVV.